The 24 T cell receptor beta chains below come from one sample, sequenced in a study of monozygotic twins with inflammatory bowel disease. Reanalyzing the 5' RACE reads, TCRdb keeps one entry per CDR3 protein, without DNA. In all, the sample yields fewer than 350,000 distinct CDR3 sequences. Material for sequencing was blood. The source of these receptors is a human donor with ulcerative colitis or Crohn's disease, or a healthy co-twin of an affected twin (not recorded which).

This chain joins TRBV20-1 and TRBJ2-7; lacking DNA, the TRBD1 call made by TCRdb goes unchecked. Germline loops: CDR1 DFQATT, CDR2 SNEGSKA (reference sequence). This CDR3 spans 17 amino acids. The CDR3 reads CSARDLRTGTGSYEQYF.

The chain recombines TRBV6-2 or TRBV6-3 with TRBJ2-2; checking the TCRdb D call of TRBD1 is not possible without DNA. This CDR3 is 14 amino acids long. The germline CDR1 and CDR2 sequences are MNHEY and SVGEGT. CDR3: CASRTGLNTGELFF.

V is TRBV10-3 and J is TRBJ2-5; TCRdb picks TRBD1, but there is no DNA to check that call. The CDR3 extends over 14 amino acids. CDR1 is ENHRY and CDR2 is SYGVKD in the germline V gene. The CDR3: CAISGTGGGETQYF.

The genes are TRBV10-3 and TRBJ2-7; TCRdb calls TRBD1, which cannot be checked without DNA. Germline lookup yields CDR1 ENHRY and CDR2 SYGVKD. The CDR3 is 13 amino acids. CDR3 sequence: CATNRGLGDEQYF.

The chain uses TRBV20-1 and TRBJ2-4; the D gene TCRdb calls, TRBD2, cannot be checked with no DNA. The germline gives CDR1 DFQATT, CDR2 SNEGSKA (reference sequence). The CDR3 covers 14 residues. CDR3 region: CSASTRDERNIQYF.

The gene calls are TRBV6-1 and TRBJ1-1; TCRdb designates TRBD1, a call that cannot be tested without DNA. This CDR3 has 15 amino acids. Per the germline V gene, CDR1 is MNHNS and CDR2 is SASEGT. The CDR3 spells CASSRAGTANTEAFF.

The chain is built from TRBV29-1 and TRBJ1-5; no DNA is available, so the TRBD1 call from TCRdb remains unchecked. Looked up from germline, CDR1 is SQVTM and CDR2 is ANQGSEA. CDR3 size: 13 residues. The CDR3 is CSVEPTVGQPQHF. Looking up the rest from reference TRBV29-1 and TRBJ1-5 gives the full variable domain: SAVISQKPSRDICQRGTSLTIQCQVDSQVTMMFWYRQQPGQSLTLIATANQGSEATYESGFVIDKFPISRPNLTFSTLTVSNMSPEDSSIYLCSVEPTVGQPQHFGDGTRLSIL.

The chain uses TRBV7-2 and TRBJ2-7; the D call from TCRdb, TRBD2, cannot be confirmed without DNA. Germline loops: CDR1 SGHTA, CDR2 FQGNSA. CDR3 size: 14 residues. The CDR3 is CASRRTSGTYEQYF.

V usage is TRBV24-1 and J usage is TRBJ2-6; TCRdb indicates TRBD1, and absent DNA this call remains unverified. Germline lookup yields CDR1 KGHDR and CDR2 SFDVKD. This CDR3 has 17 amino acids. CDR3 protein: CATSDPGRYSGANVLTF.

This chain joins TRBV20-1 and TRBJ2-7; TCRdb's D call of TRBD2 is untestable without DNA. This CDR3 contains 14 residues. Per the germline V gene, CDR1 is DFQATT and CDR2 is SNEGSKA (reference sequence). CDR3 loop: CSVASGTLSYEQYF.

This chain uses TRBV7-2 with TRBJ2-1. Germline V lookup: CDR1 SGHTA, CDR2 FQGNSA. The CDR3 is 15 residues long. The chain's CDR3 is CASSFEVSGYNEQFF. Full variable domain (missing parts from reference TRBV7-2 and TRBJ2-1): GAGVSQSPSNKVTEKGKDVELRCDPISGHTALYWYRQSLGQGLEFLIYFQGNSAPDKSGLPSDRFSAERTGGSVSTLTIQRTQQEDSAVYLCASSFEVSGYNEQFFGPGTRLTVL.

V and J are TRBV7-2 and TRBJ2-7; TCRdb picks TRBD1, but there is no DNA to check that call. Germline CDR1 is SGHTA and CDR2 is FQGNSA. This CDR3 has 15 residues. CDR3 loop: CASSLVRGRGYEQYF.

The CDR3 spells CASSSYRQKNYGYTF. This chain joins TRBV7-8 and TRBJ1-2; absent DNA, TCRdb's TRBD1 call cannot be checked. Germline assignment: CDR1 SGHVS and CDR2 FQNEAQ. CDR3 length: 15 residues.

This chain links TRBV28 with TRBJ2-7. The CDR3 contains 12 residues. Germline assignment: CDR1 MDHEN and CDR2 SYDVKM. The CDR3 region is CASVQGPYEQYF.

The J gene is TRBJ2-1, the V gene TRBV5-1; TCRdb reports TRBD2, a call that lacks DNA to check it against. Germline V gives CDR1 SGHRS, CDR2 YFSETQ. This CDR3 comprises 13 residues. This CDR3 reads CASFIAGGSEQFF.

This sequence joins TRBV6-1 and TRBJ2-3; the TCRdb call, TRBD2, lacks DNA for checking. The CDR3 contains 16 residues. Germline CDR1 and CDR2: MNHNS and SASEGT. CDR3 amino acids: CASKSSGGASTDTQYF.

The chain joins TRBV10-3 to TRBJ2-7; no DNA is available, so the TRBD1 call from TCRdb remains unchecked. The germline V gene has CDR1 ENHRY and CDR2 SYGVKD. The CDR3 totals 15 residues. The CDR3 is CAISRGTGGSYEQYF.

V usage is TRBV11-2 and J usage is TRBJ2-7; TCRdb's assignment of TRBD1 cannot be checked, as there is no DNA. Germline assignment: CDR1 SGHAT and CDR2 FQNNGV. There are 15 residues in the CDR3. CDR3 sequence: CASSPNAGQSYEQYF.

V gene TRBV20-1 combines with J gene TRBJ2-5; the D call of TRBD2 rests on TCRdb alone, since no DNA is present to check it. This CDR3 contains 15 residues. CDR1 DFQATT and CDR2 SNEGSKA come from the germline V gene (reference sequence). CDR3 loop: CSAGTGTSGGQTQYF.

This chain connects TRBV6-2 or TRBV6-3 to TRBJ2-7; TCRdb calls TRBD1, which cannot be checked without DNA. There are 11 residues in the CDR3. Per the germline V gene, CDR1 is MNHEY and CDR2 is SVGEGT. CDR3 amino acids: CASSRAYEQYF.

The chain links TRBV29-1 to TRBJ2-7; absent DNA, TCRdb's TRBD2 call cannot be checked. The CDR3 is made up of 13 amino acids. Germline CDR1 SQVTM, CDR2 ANQGSEA. The CDR3 reads CSVVGGEGYEQYF.

The chain joins TRBV7-7 to TRBJ2-1; TCRdb outputs TRBD1, but without DNA this stays unchecked. CDR1 is SSHAT and CDR2 is FNYEAQ in the germline V gene (reference sequence). This CDR3 is built from 14 residues. Here the CDR3 reads CASSLRRDANEQFF.

This chain joins TRBV5-1 and TRBJ2-1; there is no DNA to check the TCRdb D call of TRBD1. The length of the CDR3 is 15 residues. Germline V CDR1 and CDR2: SGHRS, YFSETQ. CDR3: CASSLVPPRGDEQFF.

This rearrangement joins TRBV18 to TRBJ2-2; TCRdb's D call of TRBD1 is untestable without DNA. Germline values: CDR1 KGHSH, CDR2 LQKENI. There are 16 residues in the CDR3. The CDR3 region is CASSPRDRGLTGELFF.